Each of the 18 T cell receptor beta chains below was sequenced from the same sample in a study of cytomegalovirus exposure and HLA in healthy donors (dated by TCRdb to about 2017). Libraries were constructed by the immunoSEQ multiplex PCR assay. The multiplex PCR relied on a mix of 60 forward primers for TCR Vbeta segments and 13 reverse primers for TCR Jbeta segments. TCRdb retrieved this table from immuneACCESS and kept in-frame rearrangements only. Not all clones are present; in checked studies, unresolved V genes account for under half, and no reason is known for the remainder. The sample yields roughly 160,000 clones; approximately 81% were counted once. The top ten hold 1% of the sample. Material for sequencing was PBMCs. These receptors were taken from a boy aged 2 to 10 in good health and CMV-seronegative.

The V call is TRBV9, the J call TRBJ2-1, with a tentative D call TRBD2 (5 bases). CDR3 size: 14 residues. The germline gives CDR1 SGDLS, CDR2 YYNGEE. The V end lost 4 bases, the J end lost 5 bases, and 13 bases lay between the germline ends. CDR3 nucleotides: TGTGCCAGCAGCCTCCGGAGGCGAGACAATGAGCAGTTCTTC. This sequence encodes CASSLRRRDNEQFF. Full variable domain (outside the CDR3, taken from reference TRBV9 and TRBJ2-1): DSGVTQTPKHLITATGQRVTLRCSPRSGDLSVYWYQQSLDQGLQFLIQYYNGEERAKGNILERFSAQQFPDLHSELNLSSLELGDSALYFCASSLRRRDNEQFFGPGTRLTVL.

The CDR3 DNA follows: TGTGCCAGCAGCTTAGGGGCCCGGGACAGGAGAGAGACCCAGTACTTC. Translation: CASSLGARDRRETQYF. This sequence joins TRBV11-2 and TRBJ2-5; 8 nucleotides match TRBD1. Per the germline V gene, CDR1 is SGHAT and CDR2 is FQNNGV. The J segment lost 4 bases and the V segment lost 1 base, leaving 8 bases of the junction unmatched. This CDR3 has 16 amino acids.

CDR3 in DNA: TGTGCCAGCAGCTGGGCGGGGCAGGACACTGAAGCTTTCTTT. Protein sequence: CASSWAGQDTEAFF. The chain employs TRBV7-3 and TRBJ1-1; perhaps TRBD1 as D (5 bases). V shed 4 bases and J shed 3 bases, with 12 bases lying between them. The CDR3 spans 14 residues. CDR1 and CDR2 (germline): SGHTA, FQGTGA.

The rearrangement joins TRBV27 to TRBJ2-1, with 8 bases aligning to TRBD2. The CDR3 has 17 residues. V gave up 1 base and J gave up 0 bases; unmatched junction bases: 5. CDR1 MNHEY and CDR2 SMNVEV come from the germline V gene (reference sequence). CDR3 loop: CASSLYPAGVSYNEQFF. As DNA, the CDR3 is TGTGCCAGCAGTTTATACCCAGCGGGGGTCTCCTACAATGAGCAGTTCTTC.

The chain has TRBV5-1 and TRBJ2-6; tentative D call: TRBD1 (6 bases). This CDR3 is built from 18 residues. Trimming left V 4 bases short and J 0 bases short, with 17 bases between. Germline V gene lookup returns CDR1 SGHRS and CDR2 YFSETQ. CDR3 sequence: CASSPQDSRDSGANVLTF. The CDR3 region has the DNA TGCGCCAGCAGCCCCCAGGACAGCAGGGACTCTGGGGCCAACGTCCTGACTTTC.

The V gene is TRBV28, the J gene TRBJ1-2, with TRBD1 identical over 11 bases. The germline CDR1 and CDR2 sequences are MDHEN and SYDVKM. J was trimmed by 5 bases and V by 6 bases; bases with no gene match: 8. The length of the CDR3 is 15 residues. The CDR3 nucleotides read TGTGCCAGCAGGCAGCCCGGGACAGGGGGGTATGGCTACACCTTC. Its protein is CASRQPGTGGYGYTF.

This chain joins TRBV27 and TRBJ2-1; 16 bases agree with TRBD2. This CDR3 region has 20 residues. With V trimmed by 2 bases and J by 1 base, 8 bases remained unmatched. Germline lookup yields CDR1 MNHEY and CDR2 SMNVEV (reference sequence). Written as DNA, the CDR3 is TGTGCCAGCAGTTTAGAAGGGGGGACTAGCGGGGGGGCATCCTACAATGAGCAGTTCTTC. Protein sequence: CASSLEGGTSGGASYNEQFF.

This chain joins TRBV28 and TRBJ2-7; D is possibly TRBD1 (6 bases). The CDR3 is 16 amino acids. Trimming cost V 1 base and J 6 bases, with 19 bases left between them. Germline CDR1 MDHEN, CDR2 SYDVKM. The CDR3 coding sequence is TGTGCCAGCAGTTTATCTTTACTAGGGGGTTCGACCGAGCAGTACTTC. It specifies CASSLSLLGGSTEQYF.

Only a few counts were recorded for this clone. V is TRBV27 and J is TRBJ2-3, with 9 nucleotides matching TRBD2. This CDR3 spans 15 amino acids. After removal of 8 bases from V and 1 base from J, the junction contained 7 bases not matched to a gene. Germline-derived CDR1 and CDR2 are MNHEY and SMNVEV (reference sequence). This chain's CDR3 is CASSIKRGGTDTQYF. In DNA form, the CDR3 reads TGTGCCAGCTCCATAAAGCGGGGGGGCACAGATACGCAGTATTTT.

On this clone: The same CDR3 can be traced to other DNA sequences in this sample. J is TRBJ2-3 and V is TRBV6-1; 7 bases are shared with TRBD2. The CDR3 totals 15 residues. Per the germline V gene, CDR1 is MNHNS and CDR2 is SASEGT. The J segment lost 0 bases and the V segment lost 8 bases, leaving 8 bases of the junction unmatched. The CDR3 DNA reads as TGTGCCAGCGATCCTCTAGCGGATAGCACAGATACGCAGTATTTT. Protein: CASDPLADSTDTQYF.

This chain uses TRBV7-8 with TRBJ2-3; a possible D gene is TRBD1 (6 bases). V shed 5 bases and J shed 5 bases, with 20 bases lying between them. This CDR3 comprises 16 residues. Germline V gene sequence: CDR1 SGHVS, CDR2 FQNEAQ. The CDR3 nucleotides are TGTGCCAGCAGCCGACGTCGACAGGATGGGCAAGATACGCAGTATTTT. Its protein is CASSRRRQDGQDTQYF.

The chain uses TRBV5-1 and TRBJ2-3; 9 positions agree with TRBD2. This CDR3 contains 15 residues. J gave up 4 bases and V 3 bases, and 6 bases lay outside the gene matches. CDR1 is SGHRS and CDR2 is YFSETQ in the germline V gene. The CDR3 DNA sequence: TGCGCCAGCAGCTCAGCGGGGGGTACCCCAGATACGCAGTATTTT. This codes for CASSSAGGTPDTQYF. The variable domain in full, completed from reference TRBV5-1 and TRBJ2-3, reads KAGVTQTPRYLIKTRGQQVTLSCSPISGHRSVSWYQQTPGQGLQFLFEYFSETQRNKGNFPGRFSGRQFSNSRSEMNVSTLELGDSALYLCASSSAGGTPDTQYFGPGTRLTVL.

The rearrangement joins TRBV28 to TRBJ1-1; D gene unclear. The V gene's germline CDR1 is MDHEN and CDR2 SYDVKM. The V gene lost 5 bases and the J gene lost 6 bases, with 10 bases spanning the gap. The CDR3 totals 12 residues. CDR3 in DNA: TGTGCCAGCAGTCCTCTAATCTCTGAAGCTTTCTTT. Its protein is CASSPLISEAFF.

This sequence joins TRBV5-6 and TRBJ1-2; the match to TRBD1 covers 8 bases. The CDR3 spans 13 residues. V shed 5 bases and J 4 bases; nucleotides not matched to a gene: 4. Germline loops: CDR1 SGHDT, CDR2 YYEEEE. CDR3 coding DNA: TGTGCCAGCAGTCCGACAGGGGCCTATGGCTACACCTTC. Protein sequence: CASSPTGAYGYTF.

This chain uses TRBV9 with TRBJ2-2; 11 positions agree with TRBD1. The V gene end was trimmed by 0 bases and the J gene end by 4 bases; junction bases not matched to a gene: 8. Germline V gene lookup returns CDR1 SGDLS and CDR2 YYNGEE. This CDR3 has 18 amino acids. The CDR3 nucleotides are TGTGCCAGCAGCGTAGCAAGGACAGGGGGCGGAGGCACCGGGGAGCTGTTTTTT. Translated, it gives CASSVARTGGGGTGELFF.

The chain couples TRBV12-1 to TRBJ2-7; the D call in the table, TRBD2, was not verified against the DNA. TRBV12-1 is a known pseudogene. This CDR3 is built from 14 residues. The CDR3 coding sequence is TGTGCCAGCAGCATAAGGACTGACTCCTACGAGCAGTACGTC. Its translation: CASSIRTDSYEQYV.

The V gene is TRBV28, the J gene TRBJ1-6; D not certain. Germline values: CDR1 MDHEN, CDR2 SYDVKM. V gave up 7 bases and J gave up 1 base, with 8 bases separating them. The CDR3 has 14 residues. CDR3 amino acids: CASKRFSYNSPLHF. CDR3 in DNA: TGTGCCAGCAAACGGTTTTCCTATAATTCACCCCTCCACTTT.

V gene TRBV5-4 combines with J gene TRBJ1-6; no clear D gene. Germline V CDR1 and CDR2: SGHNT, YYREEE (reference sequence). The CDR3 sequence is 14 residues long. V was clipped by 4 bases and J by 8 bases, with 13 bases between them. The CDR3 region is CASSILGSYSPLHF. For the CDR3, the DNA is TGTGCCAGCAGCATCCTAGGTAGTTATTCACCCCTCCACTTT. The whole variable domain, filled in from reference TRBV5-4 and TRBJ1-6, reads ETGVTQSPTHLIKTRGQQVTLRCSSQSGHNTVSWYQQALGQGPQFIFQYYREEENGRGNFPPRFSGLQFPNYSSELNVNALELDDSALYLCASSILGSYSPLHFGNGTRLTVT.